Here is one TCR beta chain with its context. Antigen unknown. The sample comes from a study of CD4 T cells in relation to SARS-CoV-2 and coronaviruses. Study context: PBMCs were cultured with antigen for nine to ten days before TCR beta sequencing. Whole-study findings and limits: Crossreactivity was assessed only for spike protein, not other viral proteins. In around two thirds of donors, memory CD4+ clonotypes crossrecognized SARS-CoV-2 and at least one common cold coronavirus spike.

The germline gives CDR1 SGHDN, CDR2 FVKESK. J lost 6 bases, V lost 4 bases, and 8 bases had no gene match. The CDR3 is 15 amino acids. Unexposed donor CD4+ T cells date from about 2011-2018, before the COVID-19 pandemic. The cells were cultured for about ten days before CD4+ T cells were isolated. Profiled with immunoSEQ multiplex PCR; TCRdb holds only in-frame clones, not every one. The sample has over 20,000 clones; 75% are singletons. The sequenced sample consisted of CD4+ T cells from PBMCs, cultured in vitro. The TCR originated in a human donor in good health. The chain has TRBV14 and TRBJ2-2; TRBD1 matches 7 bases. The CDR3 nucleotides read TGTGCCAGCAGCCCACTACTCGACAGGGCCGGGGAGCTGTTTTTT. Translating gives CASSPLLDRAGELFF.